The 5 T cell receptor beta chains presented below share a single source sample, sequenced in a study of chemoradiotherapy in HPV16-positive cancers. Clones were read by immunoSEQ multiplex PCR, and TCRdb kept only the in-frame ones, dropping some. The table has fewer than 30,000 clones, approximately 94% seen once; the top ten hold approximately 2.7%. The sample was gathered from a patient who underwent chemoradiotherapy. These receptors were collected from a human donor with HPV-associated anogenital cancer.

CDR3: CAWSVGTGAGELFF. The CDR3 nucleotides read TGTGCCTGGAGTGTAGGGACAGGGGCCGGGGAGCTGTTTTTT. The V call is TRBV30, the J call TRBJ2-2; 10 bases match TRBD1. This CDR3 is 14 amino acids long. The junction had 1 base not matched to a gene; V was cut back by 0 bases and J by 6 bases. The germline V gene has CDR1 GTSNPN and CDR2 SVGIG (reference sequence). Full variable domain (remainder filled in from reference TRBV30 and TRBJ2-2): SQTIHQWPATLVQPVGSPLSLECTVEGTSNPNLYWYRQAAGRGLQLLFYSVGIGQISSEVPQNLSASRPQDRQFILSSKKLLLSDSGFYLCAWSVGTGAGELFFGEGSRLTVL.

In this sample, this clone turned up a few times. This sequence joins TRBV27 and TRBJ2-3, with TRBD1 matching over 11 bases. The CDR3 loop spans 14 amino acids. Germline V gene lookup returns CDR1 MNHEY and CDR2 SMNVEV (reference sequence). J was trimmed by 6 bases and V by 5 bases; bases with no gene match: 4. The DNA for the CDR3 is TGTGCCAGCAGTAAGGACAGGGGGCGGGATACGCAGTATTTT. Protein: CASSKDRGRDTQYF.

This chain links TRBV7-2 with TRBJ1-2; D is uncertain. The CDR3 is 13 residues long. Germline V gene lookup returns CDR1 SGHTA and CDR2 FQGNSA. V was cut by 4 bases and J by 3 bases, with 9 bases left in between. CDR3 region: CASSYGPDYGYTF. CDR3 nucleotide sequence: TGTGCCAGCAGCTACGGTCCGGACTATGGCTACACCTTC.

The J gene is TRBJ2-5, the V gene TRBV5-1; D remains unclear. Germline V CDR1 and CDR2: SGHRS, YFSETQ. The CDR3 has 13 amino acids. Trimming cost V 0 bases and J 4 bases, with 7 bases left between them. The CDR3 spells CASSLAYGETQYF. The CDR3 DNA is TGCGCCAGCAGCTTGGCCTACGGAGAGACCCAGTACTTC.

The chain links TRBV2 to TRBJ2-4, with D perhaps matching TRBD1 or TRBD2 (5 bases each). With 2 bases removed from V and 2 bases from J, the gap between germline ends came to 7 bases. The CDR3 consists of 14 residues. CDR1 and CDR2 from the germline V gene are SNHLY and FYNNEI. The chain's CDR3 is CASSEWGSKNIQYF. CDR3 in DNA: TGTGCCAGCAGTGAATGGGGGTCCAAAAACATTCAGTACTTC. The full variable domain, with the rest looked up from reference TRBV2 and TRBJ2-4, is EPEVTQTPSHQVTQMGQEVILRCVPISNHLYFYWYRQILGQKVEFLVSFYNNEISEKSEIFDDQFSVERPDGSNFTLKIRSTKLEDSAMYFCASSEWGSKNIQYFGAGTRLSVL.